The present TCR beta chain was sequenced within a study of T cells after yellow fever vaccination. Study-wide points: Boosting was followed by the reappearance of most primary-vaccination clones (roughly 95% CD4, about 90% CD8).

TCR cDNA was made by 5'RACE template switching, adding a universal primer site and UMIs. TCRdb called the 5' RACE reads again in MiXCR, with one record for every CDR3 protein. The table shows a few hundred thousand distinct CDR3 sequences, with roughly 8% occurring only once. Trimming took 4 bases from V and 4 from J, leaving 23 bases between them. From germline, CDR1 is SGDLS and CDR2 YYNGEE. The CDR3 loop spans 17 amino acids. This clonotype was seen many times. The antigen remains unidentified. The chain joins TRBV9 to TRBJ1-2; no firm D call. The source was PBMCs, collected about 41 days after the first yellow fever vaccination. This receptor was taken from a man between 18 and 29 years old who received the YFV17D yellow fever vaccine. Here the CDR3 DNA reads TGTGCCAGCAGCCCCCATAGTGGACCGTACCCTCCCTATGGCTACACCTTC. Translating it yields CASSPHSGPYPPYGYTF.